This TCR beta chain was retrieved from a study of blood T cell repertoires in COVID-19 (TCRdb year 2020). Regarding the study in general: Samples from collaborators originated in the United States, Italy and Spain and spanned both the acute and convalescent phases of COVID-19. The material from the prospective study consisted of cDNA or gDNA derived from T cells, B-cell-depleted T cells, or PBMCs. The dataset comprised deeply sampled blood TCRbeta repertoires from subjects exposed to, actively infected with, or recovered from COVID-19. The repertoires were made available in a free public database intended to serve as a resource for research on the immune response to SARS-CoV-2. Samples were obtained from the ongoing ImmuneRACE study (first 160 participants) and from over 1,000 subjects provided by 6 global collaborators. Sample metadata almost always included a de-identified subject ID, COVID-19 status, age in years and sex. HLA class I and class II types, where available, came from metadata supplied by the sample provider rather than from assay-based typing.

TCRbeta CDR3 regions were amplified from genomic DNA by means of the immunoSEQ Assay, a bias-controlled multiplex PCR. Under the source paper's analysis protocol: The number of nucleated cells in each sample was estimated from the amplification of reference gene primers within the assay. To quantify the absolute abundance of each unique TCRbeta CDR3 rearrangement, sequence reads were collapsed and filtered. For each sample, productive Simpson clonality was calculated by taking the square root of Simpson's diversity index across productive rearrangements. What TCRdb holds here is the immuneACCESS table cut down to in-frame rearrangements. Part of the clones is not present; checked against another copy, under half of the missing clones reflect an unresolved V gene, and the others are unexplained. V, J and clone size derive from that table, while D and trimming were established from the DNA sequence. The sample contains around 250,000 clones, around 84% of them found a single time. Roughly 1.6% of the sample comes from the top ten.

The CDR3 has 13 amino acids, counting the end cysteine and phenylalanine. Only the CDR3 DNA stays, 39 bases, in frame from base 1. Looking up the germline V gene yields CDR1 SQVTM and CDR2 ANQGSEA. From V the trimming removes 8 bases and from J it removes 9 bases, while the gene matches leave 11 bases of the junction unaccounted for. What the work shows at the level of the full study, not this receptor alone: How much clinical and demographic metadata was included differed by source and by participant, and the metadata was provided uncurated.

This clone appeared a single time. The antigen this receptor binds is unknown. Base qualities are missing; no much larger clone stands one base away. In the prospective study, participants were roughly 18 to 95 years old, resided in 20 to 30 geographic areas of the United States, and were enrolled through a virtual design. In the prospective study, participants were assigned to cohorts based on the clinical history participants reported in a screening survey and a study questionnaire. Recovered participants in ImmuneRACE Cohort 3 were defined by two consecutive negative NP/OP PCR tests, clearance by a healthcare professional, or resolution of symptoms. Mobile phlebotomists in the prospective study collected whole blood, serum and a nasopharyngeal or oropharyngeal swab from every participant. Participants in the prospective study had the option to provide additional blood draws and questionnaires over a roughly two-month period. Prospective study blood samples were shipped either frozen or at room temperature before DNA extraction.

Sequenced sample: PBMCs or T cells enriched from blood (not recorded which). The V gene is TRBV29-1 and the J gene is TRBJ1-4, with 8 central nucleotides matching TRBD1. This TCR derives from a woman between 45 and 60 years old who had recovered from COVID-19. The DNA is as follows: TGCAGCCCTCGGACAGGGAGAGAGAAAAAACTGTTTTTT. Its product reads: CSPRTGREKKLFF.